The entry that follows covers one TCR beta chain sequence. Trimming pared 3 bases from V and 15 bases from J, leaving 10 bases between. The CDR3 has 11 residues. The germline CDR1 and CDR2 sequences are SGDLS and YYNGEE. This sample is part of a study of blood T cell repertoires in COVID-19. Study overall: From the United States, Italy and Spain came samples of acute and convalescent COVID-19.

Measured with immunoSEQ multiplex PCR; TCRdb has only the in-frame clones, and not every one. The table lists 140,000 to 150,000 clones, roughly 84% of them singletons. Before they entered the study, exposed participants had met a COVID-19 case within 2 weeks. The V gene is TRBV9, the J gene TRBJ1-6, with D uncertain. This clonotype was obtained from a woman between 50 and 59 years old who had been exposed to COVID-19. Sample: PBMCs or T cells enriched from blood (not recorded which). The CDR3 is CASSGDLGLHF. As DNA, the CDR3 is TGTGCCAGCAGCGGCGACTTGGGCCTCCACTTT.